A selection of T cell receptor beta chains follows, all from one sample in a study of cytomegalovirus exposure and HLA in healthy donors. Profiling relied on immunoSEQ multiplex PCR, and the TCRdb table lists in-frame clones only, not all of them. The sample lists 90,000 to 100,000 clones, 69% occurring once. Sequences were obtained from PBMCs. Receptors originate from a female donor in good health and CMV-seronegative. Each CDR3 is given with its conserved first and last residue. A D gene is named only where the DNA matches it firmly. Clone size appears in some rows only: once, few, many, or a class for an expanded clone.

>TRBJ2-3|-|-|TRBV5-1
TGCGCCAGCAGCTTGGGTAGTCTTTCAGATACGCAGTATTTT
CASSLGSLSDTQYF
>TRBJ2-3|once|TRBD1|TRBV4-1
TGCGCCAGCAGCCGCCCGGACAGGGTCACAGATACGCAGTATTTT
CASSRPDRVTDTQYF
>TRBJ2-5|-|-|TRBV7-3
TGTGCCAGCAGCTTCTCAGCGGGTCTAGGGGAGACCCAGTACTTC
CASSFSAGLGETQYF
>TRBJ2-1|few|-|TRBV5-1
TGCGCCAGCAGCTTTGGGTTCGCGGACTCCGATGAGCAGTTCTTC
CASSFGFADSDEQFF
>TRBJ1-1|-|-|TRBV27
TGTGCCAGCAGTTTATCCCCTCGGACTGAAGCTTTCTTT
CASSLSPRTEAFF
>TRBJ1-5|-|TRBD1|TRBV6-1
TGTGCCAGCAGTGCCTCCGGGACAGGATATCAGCCCCAGCATTTT
CASSASGTGYQPQHF
>TRBJ1-1|-|-|TRBV5-4
TGTGCCAGCAGCATCTGGAACACTGAAGCTTTCTTT
CASSIWNTEAFF
>TRBJ2-1|-|-|TRBV12-5
TGTGCTAGTGGTTTTCGGTTATACAATGAGCAGTTCTTC
CASGFRLYNEQFF
>TRBJ2-1|-|TRBD1|TRBV6-5
TGTGCCAGCAGTTACACGACAGGGAATGAGCAGTTCTTC
CASSYTTGNEQFF
>TRBJ1-3|few|-|TRBV6-1
TGTGCCAGCAGTGAACTGGCCGAATCTGGAAACACCATATATTTT
CASSELAESGNTIYF
>TRBJ2-7|-|TRBD2|TRBV27
TGTGCCAGCAGTTTATTTAGCGGGACCTACTACGAGCAGTACTTC
CASSLFSGTYYEQYF
>TRBJ1-2|-|-|TRBV7-9
TGTGCCAGCAGTCCGTCAGTGAGACAGGACTCTAACTATGGCTACACCTTC
CASSPSVRQDSNYGYTF
>TRBJ1-5|-|-|TRBV7-2
TGTGCCAGCAGTTTCATAGGGGTGAATCAGCCCCAGCATTTT
CASSFIGVNQPQHF
>TRBJ1-2|-|-|TRBV9
TGTGCCAGCAGCCCCACAGGTGGGGGCTACACCTTC
CASSPTGGGYTF
>TRBJ2-7|once|-|TRBV6-5
TGTGCCAGCACCCAGGGGCTAGCCCTTCACTACGAGCAGTACTTC
CASTQGLALHYEQYF
>TRBJ1-4|-|TRBD1|TRBV4-1
TGCGCCAGCAGCCAAGATAGGGCACAGGGGGTGGAAAAACTGTTTTTT
CASSQDRAQGVEKLFF
>TRBJ2-7|few|-|TRBV19
TGTGCCAGTAGTATAAGGAACGGAGCCTACGAGCAGTACTTC
CASSIRNGAYEQYF
>TRBJ2-7|-|TRBD2|TRBV6-6
TGTGCCAGCAGTTACGGGAGGGCCGGGGAGCAGTACTTC
CASSYGRAGEQYF
>TRBJ2-7|-|TRBD1|TRBV30
TGTGCCTGGGGCGCCGACAGGGGGCATTACTACGAGCAGTACTTC
CAWGADRGHYYEQYF
>TRBJ1-5|-|-|TRBV10-2
TGCGCCAGCAGTGCTGGAGTAAATCAGCCCCAGCATTTT
CASSAGVNQPQHF
>TRBJ2-1|-|-|TRBV7-3
TGTGCCAGCAGCCCGGGACTTAGTAATGAGCAGTTCTTC
CASSPGLSNEQFF